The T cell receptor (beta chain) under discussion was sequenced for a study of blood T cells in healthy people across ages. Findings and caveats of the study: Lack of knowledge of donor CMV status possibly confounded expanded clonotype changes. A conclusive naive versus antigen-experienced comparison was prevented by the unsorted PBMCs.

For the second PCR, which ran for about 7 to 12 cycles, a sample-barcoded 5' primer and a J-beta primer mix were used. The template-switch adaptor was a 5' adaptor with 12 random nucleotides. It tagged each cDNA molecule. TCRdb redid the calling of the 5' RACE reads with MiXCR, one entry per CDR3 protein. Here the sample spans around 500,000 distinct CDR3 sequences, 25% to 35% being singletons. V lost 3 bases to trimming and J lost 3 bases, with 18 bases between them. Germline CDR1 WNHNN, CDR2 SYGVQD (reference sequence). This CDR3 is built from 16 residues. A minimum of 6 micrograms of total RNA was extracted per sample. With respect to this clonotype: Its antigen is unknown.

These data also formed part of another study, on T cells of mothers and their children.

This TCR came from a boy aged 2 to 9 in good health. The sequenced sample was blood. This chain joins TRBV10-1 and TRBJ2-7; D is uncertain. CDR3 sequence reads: CASSERKGFSHYEQYF. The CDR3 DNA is TGCGCCAGCAGTGAACGTAAGGGCTTCAGCCACTACGAGCAGTACTTC.